One and the same sample provided the 27 T cell receptor beta chains below, sequenced in a study of CD8+CD57+ T cells in acquired aplastic anemia. Whoever was chosen for sequencing had shown CD8+CD57+ cell expansion by flow cytometry. Genomic DNA constituted the template upon which TCR beta VDJ and CDR3 profiling was performed. One entry per CDR3 protein results from TCRdb running MiXCR on the reads. Found here are hundreds of thousands of distinct CDR3 sequences, approximately 50% of them singletons; the top ten hold approximately 8%. Input material: sorted CD4+, CD8+, or CD8+CD57+ T cells (not recorded which) from PBMCs. These receptors came from a human donor with aplastic anemia.

This clonotype was observed at least ten times. The genes are TRBV7-9 and TRBJ2-5; D call uncertain. CDR3 size: 15 residues. Germline loops: CDR1 SEHNR, CDR2 FQNEAQ (reference sequence). Trimming removed 0 bases from V and 5 bases from J, with 13 bases in between. As DNA, the CDR3 is TGTGCCAGCAGCTTAGCCCCGACCAGTAGTGAGACCCAGTACTTC. It translates to CASSLAPTSSETQYF.

V is TRBV20-1 and J is TRBJ1-2; unclear D gene. CDR1 and CDR2 (germline): DFQATT, SNEGSKA (reference sequence). V lost 1 base to trimming and J lost 5 bases, with 8 bases between them. CDR3 length: 12 residues. The CDR3 reads CSARATWYGYTF. The DNA for the CDR3 is TGCAGTGCTAGAGCCACTTGGTATGGCTACACCTTC.

Details on this clonotype: This clone may be a read error of a much larger clone one base away. J is TRBJ1-2 and V is TRBV7-8; 7 positions agree with TRBD1. CDR1 SGHVS and CDR2 FQNEAQ come from the germline V gene. The CDR3 is made up of 18 amino acids. The CDR3 DNA is TGTGCCAACAGCCGTCGGACAGGCCTCCTTCACCCATCCTATGGCTACACCTTC. Protein sequence: CANSRRTGLLHPSYGYTF.

Concerning this clonotype: A much larger clone lies a single base off, so this may be a read error. The chain has TRBV12-3 or TRBV12-4 and TRBJ2-1, with D possibly TRBD2 on 5 matching bases. This CDR3 is 11 amino acids long. CDR3 bases: TGTGCCAGCAGTGTCCCCGGGGAGCAGTCCTTC. The encoded protein is CASSVPGEQSF.

A few counts support this clonotype. A read error may account for a junction end that differs from germline. The chain links TRBV11-2 to TRBJ1-2; TRBD1 is a possible D gene (5 bases). CDR3 length: 15 residues. The V gene's germline CDR1 is SGHAT and CDR2 FQNNGV. The CDR3 sequence is CAGSFHDSRFGGYTF. CDR3 in DNA: TGTGCCGGCAGCTTTCACGACAGCAGGTTCGGTGGCTACACCTTC.

This clonotype was counted at least ten times. The chain recombines TRBV6-2 or TRBV6-3 with TRBJ2-3; D remains unclear. CDR3 length equals 14 residues. Trimming shortened V by 6 bases and J by 2 bases, and 12 bases separated the two germline ends. The germline CDR1 and CDR2 sequences are MNHEY and SVGEGT. The CDR3 sequence is CASSQLVTTDTQYF. The CDR3 DNA sequence: TGTGCCAGCAGCCAACTCGTCACCACAGATACGCAGTATTTT.

Regarding this clonotype: At one end, the junction sequence differs from germline, possibly due to a read error. The J gene is TRBJ1-1, the V gene TRBV12-3 or TRBV12-4; D may be TRBD1 (5 bases). CDR3 length: 13 amino acids. For the CDR3, the DNA is TGTGCCAGCAGCCCAAGACAGAGAGGGCAGGGCGGGTTT. Amino acid sequence: CASSPRQRGQGGF.

The chain has TRBV24-1 and TRBJ2-1; a weak D match, TRBD2 (6 bases). Germline CDR1 is KGHDR and CDR2 is SFDVKD. The CDR3 runs to 12 residues. Trimming removed 4 bases from V and 10 bases from J, with 10 bases in between. The CDR3 coding sequence is TGTGCCACCAGTGAGGAGGGTAAGGAGCAGTTCTTC. Translating it yields CATSEEGKEQFF.

For this clonotype: Because the CDR3's place on the DNA is in doubt, the DNA is left out and the CDR3 is given as listed by TCRdb. The V call is TRBV7-5, the J call TRBJ2-1; the tabulated D call, TRBD1, remains unverified against the DNA. TRBV7-5 is a pseudogene locus. The CDR3 has 18 residues if both end residues are counted. CDR3 protein: CISVPEAVHRGQDNEQFF.

The chain combines TRBV24-1 with TRBJ2-3; D call uncertain. Germline CDR1 KGHDR, CDR2 SFDVKD. The CDR3 runs to 13 residues. V shed 0 bases and J shed 8 bases, with 8 bases lying between them. CDR3 coding DNA: TGTGCCACCAGTGATTTGAGTCTGGGTACGCAGTATTTT. This sequence encodes CATSDLSLGTQYF.

This clonotype was picked up a small number of times. This CDR3 fails to terminate in the conserved phenylalanine or tryptophan, so it likely reflects a read error. The DNA is left out, because the CDR3 cannot be placed on it with certainty; the CDR3 is given as TCRdb lists it. This sequence joins TRBV7-8 and TRBJ1-4. With termini counted, the CDR3 has 8 amino acids. The germline V gene encodes CDR1 SGHVS and CDR2 FQNEAQ. Here the CDR3 reads CASSKRVQ.

As concerns this clonotype: At one end, the junction sequence differs from germline, possibly due to a read error. This chain links TRBV4-3 with TRBJ2-1; 8 bases map to TRBD2. The CDR3 consists of 15 residues. Germline CDR1 and CDR2: LGHNA and YSLEER. The CDR3 loop reads CASGQARGAYNEQFF. The CDR3 DNA reads TGCGCCAGCGGCCAGGCGCGGGGGGCCTACAATGAGCAGTTCTTC.

The rearrangement links TRBV2 to TRBJ2-7; D unresolved. The V gene's germline CDR1 is SNHLY and CDR2 FYNNEI. This CDR3 has 14 residues. The V gene lost 3 bases and the J gene lost 2 bases, with 11 bases spanning the gap. CDR3 DNA sequence: TGTGCCAGCAGTGACGTGGCGGTACCCTACGAGCAGTACTTC. Its protein product is CASSDVAVPYEQYF. The variable domain in full, completed from reference TRBV2 and TRBJ2-7, reads EPEVTQTPSHQVTQMGQEVILRCVPISNHLYFYWYRQILGQKVEFLVSFYNNEISEKSEIFDDQFSVERPDGSNFTLKIRSTKLEDSAMYFCASSDVAVPYEQYFGPGTRLTVT.

On this clonotype: Germline and junction disagree at one end, which may indicate a read error. The genes are TRBV5-6 and TRBJ2-3; 7 bases align to TRBD2. The length of the CDR3 is 16 residues. The germline V gene has CDR1 SGHDT and CDR2 YYEEEE. The CDR3 coding sequence is TGTGCCAGCAGATTCAACGGGGGGAGGATCACAGATACACAGTATTTT. Translating gives CASRFNGGRITDTQYF.

This chain links TRBV15 with TRBJ2-7; a weak D match, TRBD2 (6 bases). The CDR3 runs to 16 residues. Germline V CDR1 and CDR2: LNHNV, YYDKDF (reference sequence). Trimming pared 0 bases from V and 2 bases from J, leaving 14 bases between. The CDR3 DNA is TGTGCCACCAGCAGAGATCCGGGGACTGTAACCTACGAGCAGTACTTC. It yields the protein CATSRDPGTVTYEQYF.

This clonotype was recorded a few times. The chain's CDR3 is CASSEEGGRADTQYF. The CDR3 DNA follows: TGTGCCAGCAGTGAAGAAGGTGGAAGGGCTGATACGCAGTATTTT. The chain has TRBV6-1 and TRBJ2-3; D is undetermined. The CDR3 has 15 amino acids. Trimming took 1 base from V and 6 from J, leaving 14 bases between them. Germline loops: CDR1 MNHNS, CDR2 SASEGT.

This clonotype was recorded many times. The J gene is TRBJ2-3, the V gene TRBV6-5; no clear D. The germline V gene encodes CDR1 MNHEY and CDR2 SVGAGI. V lost 2 bases and J 1 base, leaving 4 bases between the germline ends. This CDR3 has 13 amino acids. The CDR3 sequence: CASSYKGTDTQYF. In DNA, the CDR3 is TGTGCCAGCAGTTACAAGGGCACAGATACGCAGTATTTT.

This clonotype has only one observation. The V call is TRBV5-8, the J call TRBJ1-1; 8 bases map to TRBD1. CDR1 and CDR2 (germline): SGHTS, YDEGEE. Trimming took 4 bases from V and 1 from J; bases not matched to a gene: 6. This CDR3 comprises 15 residues. The CDR3 nucleotides are TGTGCCAGCAGCAGGGGACAGGTGAGGAACACTGAAGCTTTCTTT. The encoded protein is CASSRGQVRNTEAFF.

The rearrangement uses TRBV7-6 and TRBJ2-2; D might be TRBD2 (5 bases). The CDR3 totals 14 residues. Per the germline V gene, CDR1 is SGHVS and CDR2 is FNYEAQ. V lost 0 bases and J 6 bases, leaving 8 bases between the germline ends. Here the CDR3 reads CASSLAAGAGELFF. CDR3 coding DNA: TGTGCCAGCAGCTTAGCCGCCGGGGCCGGGGAGCTGTTTTTT.

V usage is TRBV20-1 and J usage is TRBJ1-5; D may be TRBD1 (5 bases). The germline gives CDR1 DFQATT, CDR2 SNEGSKA (reference sequence). V was cut by 0 bases and J by 8 bases, with 20 bases left in between. The CDR3 length is 16 residues. This CDR3 reads CSARDGTSDTGEPQHF. CDR3 DNA: TGCAGTGCTAGAGATGGGACTAGCGACACCGGGGAGCCCCAGCATTTT.

The chain employs TRBV6-6 and TRBJ1-4; the D gene is possibly TRBD1 (5 bases). The CDR3 totals 14 residues. The V gene's germline CDR1 is MNHNY and CDR2 SVGAGI (reference sequence). V lost 5 bases and J 5 bases, leaving 12 bases between the germline ends. CDR3 coding DNA: TGTGCCAGCAGTGGACCCCAGGGAAATGAAAAACTGTTTTTT. Encoded protein: CASSGPQGNEKLFF.

Many counts were recorded for this clonotype. This chain connects TRBV20-1 to TRBJ2-7; D is ambiguous. This CDR3 is built from 14 residues. V was pared by 0 bases and J by 0 bases, with 9 bases between. Germline V gene data show CDR1 as DFQATT and CDR2 as SNEGSKA (reference sequence). Written as DNA, the CDR3 is TGCAGTGCTAGAGACATTAATAGCTCCTACGAGCAGTACTTC. This sequence encodes CSARDINSSYEQYF.

The rearrangement joins TRBV20-1 to TRBJ1-2, with TRBD1 matching over 9 bases. The V segment lost 5 bases and the J segment 8 bases; nucleotides outside the gene matches: 9. Germline values: CDR1 DFQATT, CDR2 SNEGSKA (reference sequence). The CDR3 length is 13 residues. CDR3 residues: CSAHEQGAGGYTF. Here the CDR3 DNA reads TGCAGTGCTCACGAACAGGGGGCGGGAGGCTACACCTTC.

V usage is TRBV20-1 and J usage is TRBJ1-1, with D maybe TRBD1 (6 bases). CDR1 is DFQATT and CDR2 is SNEGSKA in the germline V gene (reference sequence). Trimming removed 6 bases at V and 3 bases at J, with 20 bases between. The CDR3 is 15 residues long. The CDR3 loop reads CSANLLTGADTEAFF. CDR3 bases: TGCAGTGCCAATCTTCTGACGGGGGCGGACACTGAAGCTTTCTTT.

The table lists this clonotype with a count of one. J is TRBJ1-2 and V is TRBV29-1; D is possibly TRBD1 (6 bases). The V and J ends lost 0 bases and 7 bases respectively, with 12 bases between them. The CDR3 consists of 13 residues. Germline V lookup: CDR1 SQVTM, CDR2 ANQGSEA. CDR3 loop: CSVEDGGTSGYTF. The DNA of the CDR3 is TGCAGCGTTGAAGATGGGGGGACAAGTGGCTACACCTTC.

This clonotype was counted many times. The chain recombines TRBV20-1 with TRBJ2-7; 13 bases align to TRBD2. J gave up 2 bases and V 1 base, and 5 bases lay outside the gene matches. The CDR3 extends over 16 amino acids. Germline lookup yields CDR1 DFQATT and CDR2 SNEGSKA (reference sequence). The CDR3 sequence: CSARATSGGGTYEQYF. The CDR3 bases are TGCAGTGCTAGAGCCACTAGCGGGGGGGGTACCTACGAGCAGTACTTC.

A few counts support this clonotype. V and J are TRBV20-1 and TRBJ2-3, with a tentative D call TRBD1 (6 bases). There are 14 residues in the CDR3. Germline V lookup: CDR1 DFQATT, CDR2 SNEGSKA (reference sequence). Trimming left V 3 bases short and J 2 bases short, with 12 bases between. The CDR3 region is CSASSTGYTDTQYF. The CDR3, as DNA: TGCAGTGCTAGTAGTACAGGGTACACAGATACGCAGTATTTT.